These 27 T cell receptor beta chains were sequenced from one sample in a study of T cells of healthy individuals. TCRdb re-analysed the 5' RACE reads in MiXCR, keeping a single row per CDR3 protein. The sample records about 100,000 distinct CDR3 sequences, 17% being singletons. These receptors all stem from a human donor in good health.

This clonotype appeared many times. The V gene is TRBV10-3, the J gene TRBJ2-3; TRBD2 matches 7 bases. The CDR3 spans 13 residues. V gave up 2 bases and J gave up 4 bases; unmatched junction bases: 0. Germline V CDR1 and CDR2: ENHRY, SYGVKD. The DNA for the CDR3 is TGTGCCATCAGTGAGCGGGGGGCAGATACGCAGTATTTT. Encoded protein: CAISERGADTQYF.

The chain couples TRBV6-2 or TRBV6-3 to TRBJ2-5; unclear D gene. The CDR3 consists of 11 residues. The germline gives CDR1 MNHEY, CDR2 SVGEGT. Trimming took 6 bases from V and 9 from J, leaving 11 bases between them. CDR3 nucleotides: TGTGCCAGCAGCTCCGGAGCTCCCCAGTACTTC. Its protein product is CASSSGAPQYF.

The rearrangement joins TRBV5-1 to TRBJ2-1, with a weak D call TRBD2 (6 bases). Germline CDR1 SGHRS, CDR2 YFSETQ. CDR3 length: 15 amino acids. V gave up 0 bases and J gave up 6 bases, with 13 bases separating them. DNA of the CDR3: TGCGCCAGCAGCTTGGGGTCGGGGACTGGCAATGAGCAGTTCTTC. Translated, it gives CASSLGSGTGNEQFF.

The rearrangement uses TRBV10-3 and TRBJ2-3; D may match TRBD1 or TRBD2 (5 bases each). The germline gives CDR1 ENHRY, CDR2 SYGVKD. CDR3 length: 14 amino acids. V was shortened by 4 bases and J by 4 bases, with 12 bases between the two germline ends. CDR3 coding DNA: TGTGCCATCAGTGGAGGGGACCCGGCAGATACGCAGTATTTT. Its translation: CAISGGDPADTQYF.

This clonotype has ten or more counts. This CDR3 is CASSIGQDTGELFF. The CDR3 DNA sequence: TGCGCCAGCAGCATTGGACAGGACACCGGGGAGCTGTTTTTT. The chain carries TRBV5-1 and TRBJ2-2; 7 bases align to TRBD1. The CDR3 runs to 14 residues. V dropped 4 bases and J dropped 3; count of bases not matched to a gene: 3. Germline V gene lookup returns CDR1 SGHRS and CDR2 YFSETQ.

This clonotype has at least ten counts. CDR3 sequence reads: CASADSNNQPQHF. In nucleotides, the CDR3 is TGTGCCAGCGCCGACAGCAATAATCAGCCCCAGCATTTT. The rearrangement links TRBV28 to TRBJ1-5, with a tentative D call TRBD1 (5 bases). The CDR3 has 13 amino acids. V shed 8 bases and J shed 4 bases, with 12 bases lying between them. Germline V CDR1 and CDR2: MDHEN, SYDVKM. The entire variable domain, with the rest obtained from reference TRBV28 and TRBJ1-5, is as follows: DVKVTQSSRYLVKRTGEKVFLECVQDMDHENMFWYRQDPGLGLRLIYFSYDVKMKEKGDIPEGYSVSREKKERFSLILESASTNQTSMYLCASADSNNQPQHFGDGTRLSIL.

The rearrangement uses TRBV3-1 and TRBJ2-7; TRBD1 agrees at 7 bases. Losses at the gene ends were 3 bases for V and 5 bases for J; bases not matched to a gene: 7. The CDR3 has 14 residues. The germline V gene has CDR1 LGHDT and CDR2 YNNKEL (reference sequence). The CDR3 DNA reads as TGTGCCAGCAGCCAGGGCGACAGGGTCCACGAGCAGTACTTC. Its translation is CASSQGDRVHEQYF.

This chain uses TRBV4-2 with TRBJ2-1, with D possibly TRBD2 on 5 matching bases. Trimming took off 5 bases at V and 7 bases at J, with 15 bases between the two ends. In germline, CDR1 is LGHNA, CDR2 YNFKEQ. This CDR3 region has 14 residues. Written as DNA, the CDR3 is TGTGCCAGCAGCACCCCGGGTCGAGGGAATGAGCAGTTCTTC. Amino acid sequence: CASSTPGRGNEQFF.

About this clonotype itself: A read error may explain this, as a much larger clone is one base away. The V and J genes are TRBV2 and TRBJ2-7, with 11 bases fitting TRBD1. Trimming removed 2 bases from V and 5 bases from J; junction bases left unmatched: 5. The CDR3 runs 15 residues. Germline loops: CDR1 SNHLY, CDR2 FYNNEI. The CDR3 DNA reads TGTGCCAGCAGTGAACAGGGACAGGGGGTAGACGAGCAGTACTTC. Encoded protein: CASSEQGQGVDEQYF.

The gene calls are TRBV7-3 and TRBJ2-3, with 10 bases aligning to TRBD2. V gave up 5 bases and J gave up 3 bases; unmatched junction bases: 8. CDR1 is SGHTA and CDR2 is FQGTGA in the germline V gene. The CDR3 is 16 residues long. The CDR3 loop is CASSPTLAGDTDTQYF. The CDR3 DNA reads as TGTGCCAGCAGCCCCACCCTAGCGGGAGATACAGATACGCAGTATTTT.

The V call is TRBV7-9, the J call TRBJ1-4; D is unresolved. The germline V gene has CDR1 SEHNR and CDR2 FQNEAQ (reference sequence). Trimming took 5 bases from V and 4 from J, leaving 17 bases between them. The CDR3 runs to 16 residues. Written as DNA, the CDR3 is TGTGCCAGCAGCCCACAACAGTTCGTGGATAATGAAAAACTGTTTTTT. Its protein is CASSPQQFVDNEKLFF. The variable domain in full, with the rest retrieved from reference TRBV7-9 and TRBJ1-4, is DTGVSQNPRHKITKRGQNVTFRCDPISEHNRLYWYRQTLGQGPEFLTYFQNEAQLEKSRLLSDRFSAERPKGSFSTLEIQRTEQGDSAMYLCASSPQQFVDNEKLFFGSGTQLSVL.

The sample holds many counts of this clonotype. The gene calls are TRBV11-2 and TRBJ2-2; unclear D gene. The V end lost 1 base, the J end lost 4 bases, and 4 bases lay between the germline ends. This CDR3 region has 13 residues. Germline V gene lookup returns CDR1 SGHAT and CDR2 FQNNGV. CDR3 nucleotides: TGTGCCAGCAGCTTAGTTTCCACCGGGGAGCTGTTTTTT. It is translated as CASSLVSTGELFF.

V is TRBV20-1 and J is TRBJ1-5, with D possibly matching TRBD1 (6 bases). The CDR3 spans 14 residues. The V gene lost 6 bases and the J gene lost 0 bases, with 12 bases spanning the gap. Germline V gene lookup returns CDR1 DFQATT and CDR2 SNEGSKA (reference sequence). Here the CDR3 DNA reads TGCAGTGCCCGAGGACAGTATAGCAATCAGCCCCAGCATTTT. Amino acid sequence: CSARGQYSNQPQHF.

V usage is TRBV2 and J usage is TRBJ1-5; 11 bases are a match to TRBD1. CDR3 size: 18 residues. CDR1 and CDR2 (germline): SNHLY, FYNNEI. V lost 6 bases and J lost 2; bases outside the gene matches: 12. As DNA, the CDR3 is TGTGCCAGCAGGAAGGAGGGACAGGGGGTTGGGGGCAATCAGCCCCAGCATTTT. As protein: CASRKEGQGVGGNQPQHF.

The rearrangement joins TRBV4-1 to TRBJ2-7, with TRBD2 matching over 8 bases. J gave up 2 bases and V 4 bases, and 4 bases lay outside the gene matches. This CDR3 contains 14 residues. Germline CDR1 is MGHRA and CDR2 is YSYEKL. The CDR3 DNA follows: TGCGCCAGCAGCCCGGCACTAGCGGCCTACGAGCAGTACTTC. It specifies CASSPALAAYEQYF.

A few counts support this clonotype. V usage is TRBV5-1 and J usage is TRBJ1-2; 9 nucleotides agree with TRBD1. V gave up 6 bases and J gave up 4 bases; unmatched junction bases: 10. This CDR3 is built from 15 residues. Germline loops: CDR1 SGHRS, CDR2 YFSETQ. The CDR3 region has the DNA TGCGCCAGCAAGAACAGGGGGCTAGATCTCTATGGCTACACCTTC. Amino acids: CASKNRGLDLYGYTF.

In its sample, this clonotype was seen a few times. This chain connects TRBV5-4 to TRBJ1-3; D not resolved. The germline CDR1 and CDR2 sequences are SGHNT and YYREEE (reference sequence). V lost 3 bases to trimming and J lost 0 bases, with 7 bases between them. This CDR3 is 14 amino acids long. CDR3 nucleotides: TGTGCCAGCAGCTCCCGGAGCTCTGGAAACACCATATATTTT. Translating it yields CASSSRSSGNTIYF.

This clonotype has just a few counts. This chain connects TRBV5-4 to TRBJ1-2, with TRBD1 matching over 8 bases. The germline CDR1 and CDR2 sequences are SGHNT and YYREEE (reference sequence). There are 16 residues in the CDR3. V lost 4 bases to trimming and J lost 4 bases; unmatched junction nucleotides: 12. Written as DNA, the CDR3 is TGTGCCAGCAGCACCGGCAATCAGGGGGCTGGCTATGGCTACACCTTC. Its translation is CASSTGNQGAGYGYTF.

V usage is TRBV9 and J usage is TRBJ2-1; TRBD2 agrees at 13 bases. The CDR3 loop spans 20 amino acids. CDR1 SGDLS and CDR2 YYNGEE come from the germline V gene. Germline trimming cut 4 bases from V and 3 bases from J; bases unmatched to any gene: 16. In DNA form, the CDR3 reads TGTGCCAGCAGCCCAGGAGGTATTGGACTAGCGGGAGTGGGCTACAATGAGCAGTTCTTC. This translates into CASSPGGIGLAGVGYNEQFF.

This clonotype was seen at least ten times. CDR3 DNA: TGCAGTGCTAGAGATCCGCGGGAGGAGTCCTACGAGCAGTACTTC. This sequence encodes CSARDPREESYEQYF. The chain recombines TRBV20-1 with TRBJ2-7; 8 bases align to TRBD2. V lost 0 bases and J lost 1; bases outside the gene matches: 5. The CDR3 is made up of 15 amino acids. Germline CDR1 is DFQATT and CDR2 is SNEGSKA (reference sequence).

V usage is TRBV2 and J usage is TRBJ2-5; D is possibly TRBD2 (5 bases). The germline V and J ends were trimmed by 5 bases and 1 base, with 8 bases remaining between them. Germline V gene data show CDR1 as SNHLY and CDR2 as FYNNEI. The CDR3 length is 13 residues. The CDR3 DNA follows: TGTGCCAGCAGTCGAGGGCTCCAAGAGACCCAGTACTTC. This encodes CASSRGLQETQYF.

A few counts support this clonotype. The chain recombines TRBV27 with TRBJ2-7, with 8 nucleotides matching TRBD1. This CDR3 is 12 amino acids long. V lost 6 bases to trimming and J lost 6 bases; unmatched junction nucleotides: 4. The germline gives CDR1 MNHEY, CDR2 SMNVEV (reference sequence). CDR3 region: CASSLRGLEQYF. The CDR3 nucleotides are TGTGCCAGCAGCCTCAGGGGGCTCGAGCAGTACTTC.

This clonotype was seen a handful of times. The CDR3 DNA sequence: TGTGCCAGCAGCCTAGGGACAGGGAATACAGATACGCAGTATTTT. Protein product: CASSLGTGNTDTQYF. This chain joins TRBV5-6 and TRBJ2-3, with 9 bases that match TRBD1. J was trimmed by 3 bases and V by 4 bases; bases with no gene match: 6. CDR3 length: 15 amino acids. CDR1 and CDR2 (germline): SGHDT, YYEEEE.

This clonotype was detected ten times or more. This rearrangement joins TRBV9 to TRBJ1-2; D is possibly TRBD1 (5 bases). The CDR3 sequence is 13 residues long. V gave up 4 bases and J gave up 5 bases, with 12 bases separating them. Germline V lookup: CDR1 SGDLS, CDR2 YYNGEE. The CDR3, as DNA: TGTGCCAGCAGCTTCACAGGCGAATATGGCTACACCTTC. Protein product: CASSFTGEYGYTF.

The sample holds many counts of this clonotype. The J gene is TRBJ2-1, the V gene TRBV29-1, with 8 nucleotides matching TRBD1. After removal of 7 bases from V and 6 bases from J, the junction contained 8 bases not matched to a gene. Germline assignment: CDR1 SQVTM and CDR2 ANQGSEA. The CDR3 consists of 13 residues. The CDR3 is CSAEQGARNEQFF. The CDR3 DNA is TGCAGCGCAGAGCAGGGGGCACGCAATGAGCAGTTCTTC.

This clonotype was recorded a few times. The chain combines TRBV2 with TRBJ2-3; 9 positions match TRBD2. Germline trimming cut 8 bases from V and 4 bases from J; bases unmatched to any gene: 7. The CDR3 sequence is 14 residues long. Germline CDR1 SNHLY, CDR2 FYNNEI. The CDR3 reads CASGTSWVPDTQYF. The CDR3 DNA is TGTGCCAGCGGGACTAGCTGGGTTCCAGATACGCAGTATTTT.

In its sample, this clonotype was seen a few times. The chain couples TRBV5-1 to TRBJ2-7; D gene ambiguous. The CDR3 sequence is 13 residues long. Germline CDR1 reads SGHRS; CDR2 reads YFSETQ. The V and J ends lost 3 bases and 3 bases respectively, with 10 bases between them. CDR3 DNA: TGCGCCAGCAGCTCGAAGCCTGGCTACGAGCAGTACTTC. Residues: CASSSKPGYEQYF.